The entry below describes one TCR beta chain. Within its sample, this clone is large (0.1 to 1%). Base qualities are not provided; no much larger clone lies one nucleotide away. The data derive from a study of blood T cell repertoires in acute mononucleosis (dated by TCRdb to the early 2020s). Concerning the study at large: Convalescent samples were collected 5 to 8 months after the acute presentation, representing the memory response. The mean blood EBV load was around 4 log10 genome copies per million B cells in acute infection and about 2.5 at convalescence. Overall results and qualifications from the work: Persistence into convalescence was observed for only about 10% of unique acute clonotypes, yet most of the response was made up by these persisting clonotypes, and the remaining acute clonotypes were seemingly replaced by new diverse de novo clonotypes. The low acute-to-convalescent clonotype overlap might be partly explained by sampling error, because only a fraction of each donor's blood was analyzed. With only a few donors in the cohort, group averages were based on very few individuals. In TCR repertoire selection for BRLF1 (YVL-BR), TCRalpha CDR3 motifs took on a dominant role, whereas TCRbeta played only a minimal one.

This sample's time point label indicates: convalescence about 6 months (5-8 months) after acute presentation (visit 7). Over the course of primary infection, this study followed CD8 T cell responses against two immunodominant EBV epitopes, BRLF1 109 (YVL-BR) and BMLF1 280 (GLC-BM). Primary EBV infection was taken to be indicated by a positive serum heterophile antibody test and EBV viral capsid antigen-specific IgM. As a first step, magnetic positive selection (MACS) was used to enrich total CD8 T cells from the PBMCs. A FACSAria III was used to sort live CD3+ CD8+ tetramer+ cells to over 95% purity. Cell sorting used a PE-conjugated tetramer carrying the BRLF1 109-117 peptide. At both acute infection and convalescence, EBV epitope-specific CD8 T cells were tetramer-sorted, and the TCR repertoires of those cells were deep-sequenced directly ex vivo. A few people aged roughly 18 to 29 with clinical acute infectious mononucleosis and laboratory evidence of primary EBV infection were used as donors. Heparinized peripheral blood was drawn at clinical presentation with mononucleosis symptoms and again about 6 months later. Ficoll-Paque density gradient centrifugation was used to isolate PBMCs.

Total RNA from at least 9,000 sorted tetramer+ CD8 T cells was reverse transcribed into cDNA for TCR profiling. CDR3 regions were amplified by PCR with primers annealing to V and J regions, adding unique molecular identifiers to track templates. The immunoSEQ platform, including its sequencing and error-correction standards, was used to profile TCRalpha and TCRbeta chains. The original methods were these. Clonal copy numbers were corrected for sequencing and PCR errors, and IMGT conventions were followed to define CDR3s. Only productive rearrangements were analyzed, using immunoSEQ Analyzer versions 2.0 and 3.0, with gene-pairing frequencies processed further in Microsoft Excel. V-J pairings were visualized as Circos plots, and CDR3 motifs were found with MEME plus a custom motifSearch program. The OLGA algorithm was used to calculate the probability of generation of TCR sequences. A clonotype seen at both visits was called persistent, a clonotype seen only at the acute visit was called nonpersistent, and a clonotype seen only at convalescence was called de novo. Any amino acid clonotype used by more than one donor was defined as a public TCR. Sourced from immuneACCESS, this table was stored by TCRdb with only in-frame sequences that have V and J called. A share of the clones is absent; for the studies checked, an unresolved V gene accounts for under half, and the remainder has no known explanation. V and J calls and clone size are as listed in that table; D and trimming were resolved from the DNA. In all, the sample holds some 940 clones, and roughly 31% of those were seen once. The ten largest clones add up to around 52% of the sample.

This TCR was sampled from a man younger than 35 with infectious mononucleosis caused by EBV. The sample was EBV YVL epitope tetramer+ CD8+ T cells sorted from PBMCs, taken during convalescence from infectious mononucleosis. What this sample's cell subset or site label stands for: CD8 T cells binding a tetramer with EBV BRLF1 109-117 peptide (YVL-BR).

The CDR3 protein is CAGNSGSAYNEQFF. The bases are TGTGCCGGCAATAGCGGGAGCGCCTACAATGAGCAGTTCTTC. This receptor chain uses TRBV6-5 and TRBJ2-1, and 9 bases in between align with TRBD2. Including the terminal cysteine and phenylalanine, the CDR3 comprises 14 residues. Only the CDR3 portion is preserved as DNA: 42 bases, with reading frame beginning at the first base. Ends trimmed: V by 11 bases, J by 2 bases; bases unmatched to a gene: 7. Looking up the germline V gene yields CDR1 MNHEY and CDR2 SVGAGI.